Following are 6 T cell receptor beta chains from one sample sequenced in a study of T cell responses to AZD1222 COVID-19 vaccine. The table came from immunoSEQ multiplex PCR; TCRdb's copy has only in-frame clones and leaves some out. The sample has over 100,000 clones; approximately 87% are singletons. The specimen comprised peripheral blood, sampled on day 0 of AZD1222 vaccination. The source is an adult in good health.

The genes are TRBV7-2 and TRBJ2-7; TRBD1 might be the D (5 bases). The CDR3 runs 13 residues. Trimming pared 4 bases from V and 6 bases from J, leaving 13 bases between. CDR1 is SGHTA, CDR2 FQGNSA, per germline. This chain's CDR3 is CASSSDKNGEQYF. Here the CDR3 DNA reads TGTGCCAGCAGCTCGGACAAAAACGGCGAGCAGTACTTC.

Details on this clone: One end of the junction does not line up with germline, which may come from a read error. The rearrangement uses TRBV25-1 and TRBJ2-2; D is perhaps TRBD1 (6 bases). Germline-derived CDR1 and CDR2 are MGHDK and SYGVNS. The CDR3 has 13 residues. The CDR3 region is CATSGTNTGELFF. CDR3 nucleotides: TGTGCCACCAGTGGGACAAACACCGGGGAGCTGTTTTTT.

This clone was detected only once. The chain links TRBV10-3 to TRBJ1-1; D might be TRBD1 (5 bases). V lost 0 bases and J lost 7, with 12 bases in between. The CDR3 spans 14 residues. CDR1 and CDR2 from the germline V gene are ENHRY and SYGVKD. The CDR3 DNA reads TGTGCCATCAGTGAGTCGTTTCGGGGACTTGAAGCTTTCTTT. Translated: CAISESFRGLEAFF.

Note on this clone: Additional DNA sequences in this sample encode the identical CDR3. The V call is TRBV3-1 (or the pseudogene TRBV3-2), the J call TRBJ2-7, with 7 bases aligning to TRBD2. CDR3 length: 14 amino acids. The germline V gene has CDR1 LGHDT and CDR2 YNNKEL (reference sequence). V dropped 3 bases and J dropped 2; count of bases not matched to a gene: 4. The CDR3 DNA reads TGTGCCAGCAGCCAGACCGGGAGGACCTACGAGCAGTACTTC. The encoded protein is CASSQTGRTYEQYF.

This chain joins TRBV3-1 (or the pseudogene TRBV3-2) and TRBJ2-7; 10 nucleotides agree with TRBD2. The CDR3 is 16 residues long. The germline CDR1 and CDR2 sequences are LGHDT and YNNKEL (reference sequence). With V trimmed by 2 bases and J by 2 bases, 6 bases remained unmatched. The CDR3 here is CASSQRAGGAPYEQYF. CDR3 nucleotide sequence: TGTGCCAGCAGCCAAAGAGCGGGAGGGGCCCCCTACGAGCAGTACTTC.

This clone was counted a few times. The chain links TRBV5-1 to TRBJ2-5; D remains ambiguous. Germline values: CDR1 SGHRS, CDR2 YFSETQ. This CDR3 has 15 residues. Trimming took 4 bases from V and 4 from J, leaving 17 bases between them. The CDR3 bases are TGCGCCAGCAGCCCGGCGGCCCCATCGCTAGAGACCCAGTACTTC. It specifies CASSPAAPSLETQYF.